Sequencing of this T cell receptor (beta chain) was carried out in a study of T cells expressing NK-cell markers. This CDR3 spans 17 amino acids. CDR1 is SGHVS, CDR2 FQNEAQ, per germline. TCRdb re-called the 5' RACE reads; one entry per CDR3 protein, DNA not given. The table lists fewer than 400,000 distinct CDR3 sequences, with around 10% in the top ten. V is TRBV7-8 and J is TRBJ2-1; TCRdb outputs TRBD1, but without DNA this stays unchecked. The sample consisted of blood T cells: a sorted CD56 or NKG2C T cell subset, CD4+ or CD8+ T cells, or bulk PBMC T cells (not recorded which). The receptor comes from a woman aged 45-65 years in good health. The CDR3 spells CASSFQGRGRSYNEQFF.